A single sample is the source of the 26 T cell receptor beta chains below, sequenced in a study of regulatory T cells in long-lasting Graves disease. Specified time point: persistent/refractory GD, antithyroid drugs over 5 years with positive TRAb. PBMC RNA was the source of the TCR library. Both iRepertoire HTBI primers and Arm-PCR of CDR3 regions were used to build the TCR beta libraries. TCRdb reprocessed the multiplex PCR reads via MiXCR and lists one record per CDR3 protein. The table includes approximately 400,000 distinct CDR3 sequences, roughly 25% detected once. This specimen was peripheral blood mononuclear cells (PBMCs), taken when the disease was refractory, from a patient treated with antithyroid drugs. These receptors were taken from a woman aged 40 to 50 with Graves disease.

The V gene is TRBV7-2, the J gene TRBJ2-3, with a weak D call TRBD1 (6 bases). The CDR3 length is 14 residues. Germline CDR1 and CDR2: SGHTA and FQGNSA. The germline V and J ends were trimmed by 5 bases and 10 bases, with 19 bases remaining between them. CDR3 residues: CASSPRQALVPQYF. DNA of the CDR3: TGTGCCAGCAGCCCGCGACAGGCACTCGTTCCGCAGTATTTT.

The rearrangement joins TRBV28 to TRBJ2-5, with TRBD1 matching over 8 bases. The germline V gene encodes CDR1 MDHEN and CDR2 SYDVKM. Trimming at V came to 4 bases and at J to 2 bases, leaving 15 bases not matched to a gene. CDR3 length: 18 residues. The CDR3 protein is CASSSSVGTGISQETQYF. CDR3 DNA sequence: TGTGCCAGCAGTTCCTCCGTCGGGACAGGAATTAGTCAAGAGACCCAGTACTTC.

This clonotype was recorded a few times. CDR3 sequence reads: CASSLLAGGLLISAYYEQYF. CDR3 DNA: TGTGCCAGCAGTTTACTGGCCGGCGGCCTCCTGATTAGCGCCTACTACGAGCAGTACTTC. The chain carries TRBV28 and TRBJ2-7; D is possibly TRBD2 (5 bases). The germline V gene has CDR1 MDHEN and CDR2 SYDVKM. The CDR3 runs to 20 residues. V lost 2 bases, J lost 3 bases, and 29 bases lay in between.

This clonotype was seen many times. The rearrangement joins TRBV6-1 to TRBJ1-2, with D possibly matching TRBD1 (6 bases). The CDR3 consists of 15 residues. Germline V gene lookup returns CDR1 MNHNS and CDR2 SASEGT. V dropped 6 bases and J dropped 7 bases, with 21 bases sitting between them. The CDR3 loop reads CASRKTGTIRAGYTF. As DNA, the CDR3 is TGTGCCAGCAGAAAGACCGGGACAATTCGTGCTGGCTACACCTTC.

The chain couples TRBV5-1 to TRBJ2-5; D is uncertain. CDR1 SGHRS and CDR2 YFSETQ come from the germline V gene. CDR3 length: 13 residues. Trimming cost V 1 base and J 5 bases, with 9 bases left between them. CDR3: CASSLLAWETQYF. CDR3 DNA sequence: TGCGCCAGCAGCTTGCTCGCGTGGGAGACCCAGTACTTC.

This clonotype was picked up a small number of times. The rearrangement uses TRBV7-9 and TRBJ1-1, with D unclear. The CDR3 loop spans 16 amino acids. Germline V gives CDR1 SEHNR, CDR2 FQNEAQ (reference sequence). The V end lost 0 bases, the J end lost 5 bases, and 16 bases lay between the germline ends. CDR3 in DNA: TGTGCCAGCAGCTTAGCGCTAAGTACCCGAGGGACTGAAGCTTTCTTT. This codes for CASSLALSTRGTEAFF.

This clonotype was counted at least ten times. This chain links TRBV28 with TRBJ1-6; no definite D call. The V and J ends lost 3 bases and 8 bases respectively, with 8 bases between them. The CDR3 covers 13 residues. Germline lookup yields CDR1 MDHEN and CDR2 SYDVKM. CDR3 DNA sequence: TGTGCCAGCAGTTTTTACGCCGATTCACCCCTCCACTTT. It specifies CASSFYADSPLHF.

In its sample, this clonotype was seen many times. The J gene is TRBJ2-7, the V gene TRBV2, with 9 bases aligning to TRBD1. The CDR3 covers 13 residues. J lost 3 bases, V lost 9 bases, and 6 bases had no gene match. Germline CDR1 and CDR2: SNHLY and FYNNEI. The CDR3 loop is CASRTGEFYEQYF. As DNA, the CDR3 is TGTGCCAGTCGGACAGGGGAATTCTACGAGCAGTACTTC.

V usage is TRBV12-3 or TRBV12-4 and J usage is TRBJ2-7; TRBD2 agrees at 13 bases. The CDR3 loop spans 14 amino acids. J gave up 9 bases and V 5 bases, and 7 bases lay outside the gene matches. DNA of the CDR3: TGTGCCAGCAGTATCGGACTAGCGGGAGTGTGGCAGTACTTC. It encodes CASSIGLAGVWQYF.

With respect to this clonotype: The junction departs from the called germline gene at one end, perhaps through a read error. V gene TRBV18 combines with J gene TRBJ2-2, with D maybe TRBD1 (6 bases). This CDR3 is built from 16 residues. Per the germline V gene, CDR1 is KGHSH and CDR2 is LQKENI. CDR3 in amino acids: CASSPQNTGSTGERFF. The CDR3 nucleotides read TGTGCCAGCTCACCACAAAACACAGGGAGCACCGGGGAGCGGTTTTTT.

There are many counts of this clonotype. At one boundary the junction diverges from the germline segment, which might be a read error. The CDR3 here is CASSPQPGTNVLTF. In nucleotides, the CDR3 is TGTGCCAGCAGCCCCCAGCCTGGGACCAACGTCCTGACTTTC. The rearrangement uses TRBV7-3 and TRBJ2-6; D is unresolved. This CDR3 region has 14 residues. Germline CDR1 SGHTA, CDR2 FQGTGA.

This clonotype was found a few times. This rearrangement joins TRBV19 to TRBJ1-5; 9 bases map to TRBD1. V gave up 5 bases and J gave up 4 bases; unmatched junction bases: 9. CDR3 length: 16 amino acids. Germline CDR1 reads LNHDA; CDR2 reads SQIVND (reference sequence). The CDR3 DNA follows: TGTGCCAGTAGTGGGGGTGGGACAGGGTTGAATCAGCCCCAGCATTTT. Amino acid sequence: CASSGGGTGLNQPQHF.

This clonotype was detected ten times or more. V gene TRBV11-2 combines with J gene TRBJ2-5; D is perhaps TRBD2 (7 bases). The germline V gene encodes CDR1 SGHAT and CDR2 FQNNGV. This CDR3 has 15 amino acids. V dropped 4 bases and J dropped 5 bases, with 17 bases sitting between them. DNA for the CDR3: TGTGCCAGCAGCTCCGGGGGGTCTAGGGGGGAGACCCAGTACTTC. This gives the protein CASSSGGSRGETQYF.

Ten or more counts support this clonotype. The CDR3 region is CSAGSNNQPQHF. In DNA form, the CDR3 reads TGCAGTGCAGGATCCAACAATCAGCCCCAGCATTTT. The V gene is TRBV20-1, the J gene TRBJ1-5, with D unclear. The CDR3 is made up of 12 amino acids. The germline CDR1 and CDR2 sequences are DFQATT and SNEGSKA (reference sequence). V gave up 6 bases and J gave up 3 bases, with 9 bases separating them.

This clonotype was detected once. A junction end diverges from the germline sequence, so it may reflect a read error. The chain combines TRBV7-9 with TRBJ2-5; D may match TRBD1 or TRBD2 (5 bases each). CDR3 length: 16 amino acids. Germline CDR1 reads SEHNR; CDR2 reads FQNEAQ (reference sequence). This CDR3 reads CAGSLIKGRTQETQYF. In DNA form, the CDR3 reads TGTGCCGGCAGCTTAATAAAGGGACGGACCCAAGAGACCCAGTACTTC.

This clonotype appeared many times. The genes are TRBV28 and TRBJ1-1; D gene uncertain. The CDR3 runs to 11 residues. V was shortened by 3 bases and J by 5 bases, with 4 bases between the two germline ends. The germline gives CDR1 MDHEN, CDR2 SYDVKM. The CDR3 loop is CASSLDTEAFF. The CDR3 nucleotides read TGTGCCAGCAGTTTGGATACTGAAGCTTTCTTT. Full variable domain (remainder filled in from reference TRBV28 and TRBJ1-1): DVKVTQSSRYLVKRTGEKVFLECVQDMDHENMFWYRQDPGLGLRLIYFSYDVKMKEKGDIPEGYSVSREKKERFSLILESASTNQTSMYLCASSLDTEAFFGQGTRLTVV.

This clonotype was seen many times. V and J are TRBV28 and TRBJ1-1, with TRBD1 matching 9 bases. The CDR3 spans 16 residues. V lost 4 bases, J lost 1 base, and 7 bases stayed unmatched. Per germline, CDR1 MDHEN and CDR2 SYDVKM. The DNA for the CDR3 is TGTGCCAGCAGTTCCGCCGGGACAGGGAAGAACACTGAAGCTTTCTTT. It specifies CASSSAGTGKNTEAFF.

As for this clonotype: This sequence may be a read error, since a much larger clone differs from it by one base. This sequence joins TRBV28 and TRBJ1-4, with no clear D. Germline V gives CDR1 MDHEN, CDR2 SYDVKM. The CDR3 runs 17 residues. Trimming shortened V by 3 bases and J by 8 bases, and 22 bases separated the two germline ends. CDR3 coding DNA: TGTGCCAGCAGTTTGGGAAATCGTAGGGTTAGCGGGGAAAAACTGTTTTTT. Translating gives CASSLGNRRVSGEKLFF.

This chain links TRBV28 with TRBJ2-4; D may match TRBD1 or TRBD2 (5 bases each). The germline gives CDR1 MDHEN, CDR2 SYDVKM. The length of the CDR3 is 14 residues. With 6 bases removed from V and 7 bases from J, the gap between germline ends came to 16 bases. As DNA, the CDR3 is TGTGCCAGCAGCACCGGGACGCCATTTAACATTCAGTACTTC. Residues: CASSTGTPFNIQYF.

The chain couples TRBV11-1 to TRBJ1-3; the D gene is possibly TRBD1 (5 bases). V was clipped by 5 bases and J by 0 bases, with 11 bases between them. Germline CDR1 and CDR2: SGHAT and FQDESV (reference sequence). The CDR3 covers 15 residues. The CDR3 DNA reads TGTGCCAGCAGCGCGGGACGGAACTCTGGAAACACCATATATTTT. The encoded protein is CASSAGRNSGNTIYF.

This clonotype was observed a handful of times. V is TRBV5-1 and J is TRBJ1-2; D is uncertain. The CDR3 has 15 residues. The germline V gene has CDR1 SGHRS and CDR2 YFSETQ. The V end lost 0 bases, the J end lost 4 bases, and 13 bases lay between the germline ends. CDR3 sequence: CASSLAVGARYGYTF. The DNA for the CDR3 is TGCGCCAGCAGCTTGGCCGTGGGCGCGCGCTATGGCTACACCTTC.

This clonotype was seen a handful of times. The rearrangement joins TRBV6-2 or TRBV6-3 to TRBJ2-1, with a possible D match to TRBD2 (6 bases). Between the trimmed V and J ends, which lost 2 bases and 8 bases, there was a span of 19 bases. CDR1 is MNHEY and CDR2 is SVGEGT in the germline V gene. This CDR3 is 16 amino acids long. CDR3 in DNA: TGTGCCAGCAGTTACCAGGGTGAGACTAGTATGGATGAGCAGTTCTTC. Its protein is CASSYQGETSMDEQFF.

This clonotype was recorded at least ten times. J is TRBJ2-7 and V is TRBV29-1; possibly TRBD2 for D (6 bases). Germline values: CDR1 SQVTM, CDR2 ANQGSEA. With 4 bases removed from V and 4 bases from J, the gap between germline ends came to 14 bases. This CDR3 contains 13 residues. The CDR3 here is CSVGRAGRYEQYF. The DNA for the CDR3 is TGCAGCGTTGGTCGGGCAGGGAGGTACGAGCAGTACTTC.

CDR3 sequence reads: CSATDSSGNTIYF. The CDR3, as DNA: TGCAGTGCTACCGACAGCTCTGGAAACACCATATATTTT. The chain couples TRBV20-1 to TRBJ1-3, with D perhaps matching TRBD1 (5 bases). Germline V gene sequence: CDR1 DFQATT, CDR2 SNEGSKA (reference sequence). The V and J ends lost 4 bases and 0 bases respectively, with 7 bases between them. This CDR3 spans 13 amino acids.

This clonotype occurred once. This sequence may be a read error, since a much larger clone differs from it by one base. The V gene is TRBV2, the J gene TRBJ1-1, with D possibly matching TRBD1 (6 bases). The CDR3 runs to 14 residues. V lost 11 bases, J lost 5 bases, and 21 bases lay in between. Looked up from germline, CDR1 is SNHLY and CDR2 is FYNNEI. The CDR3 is CAGNVRARGTEAFF. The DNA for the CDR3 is TGTGCCGGTAACGTCCGAGCCAGGGGAACTGAAGCTTTCTTT.

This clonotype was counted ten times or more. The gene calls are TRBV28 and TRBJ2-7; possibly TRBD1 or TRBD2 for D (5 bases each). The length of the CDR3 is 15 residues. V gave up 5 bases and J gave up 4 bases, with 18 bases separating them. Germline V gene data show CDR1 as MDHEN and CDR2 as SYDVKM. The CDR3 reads CASSPTGTLAYEQYF. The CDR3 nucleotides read TGTGCCAGCAGTCCTACCGGGACCCTCGCTTACGAGCAGTACTTC.